The 24 T cell receptor beta chains below come from one sample, sequenced in a study of blood T cell repertoires in COVID-19. Measured with immunoSEQ multiplex PCR; TCRdb has only the in-frame clones, and not every one. The sample gives 150,000 to 160,000 clones, less than 90% of which show up once; under 2.5% is in the top ten. Sequenced input: peripheral blood. The source is a woman in her 70s with acute or convalescent COVID-19.

This rearrangement joins TRBV19 to TRBJ1-2; D is possibly TRBD1 (5 bases). Trimming removed 0 bases at V and 2 bases at J, with 10 bases between. The germline gives CDR1 LNHDA, CDR2 SQIVND (reference sequence). The CDR3 is 15 amino acids. CDR3 coding DNA: TGTGCCAGTAGTATAGATTTGACAGAAAACTATGGCTACACCTTC. This gives the protein CASSIDLTENYGYTF.

The V and J genes are TRBV30 and TRBJ1-6; D is unresolved. This CDR3 is built from 16 residues. Trimming pared 0 bases from V and 0 bases from J, leaving 9 bases between. The V gene's germline CDR1 is GTSNPN and CDR2 SVGIG (reference sequence). The CDR3 protein is CAWSVTWSSYNSPLHF. The CDR3 region has the DNA TGTGCCTGGAGTGTTACGTGGAGCTCCTATAATTCACCCCTCCACTTT.

The chain recombines TRBV5-1 with TRBJ2-3; tentatively, D is TRBD1 (6 bases). Trimming removed 4 bases at V and 6 bases at J, with 21 bases between. Germline V lookup: CDR1 SGHRS, CDR2 YFSETQ. This CDR3 is 16 amino acids long. CDR3 residues: CASSLTGPPGWDTQYF. CDR3 DNA sequence: TGCGCCAGCAGCCTTACAGGGCCCCCGGGATGGGATACGCAGTATTTT.

The J gene is TRBJ2-1, the V gene TRBV5-1; 7 bases align to TRBD1. There are 13 residues in the CDR3. V shed 0 bases, J shed 6 bases, and the junction held 0 bases outside the gene matches. From germline, CDR1 is SGHRS and CDR2 YFSETQ. CDR3 region: CASSLAGGNEQFF. In DNA, the CDR3 is TGCGCCAGCAGCTTGGCAGGGGGCAATGAGCAGTTCTTC. The full variable domain, its missing parts supplied by reference TRBV5-1 and TRBJ2-1, is KAGVTQTPRYLIKTRGQQVTLSCSPISGHRSVSWYQQTPGQGLQFLFEYFSETQRNKGNFPGRFSGRQFSNSRSEMNVSTLELGDSALYLCASSLAGGNEQFFGPGTRLTVL.

J is TRBJ2-1 and V is TRBV18, with TRBD1 matching 7 bases. V was pared by 0 bases and J by 5 bases, with 4 bases of the junction left unmatched. The germline CDR1 and CDR2 sequences are KGHSH and LQKENI. This CDR3 has 15 residues. The CDR3 region is CASSPPGTDNNEQFF. CDR3 bases: TGTGCCAGCTCACCACCCGGGACAGATAACAATGAGCAGTTCTTC.

In its sample, this clone was seen many times. The genes are TRBV7-5 and TRBJ2-2; TRBD2, as called in the table, went unchecked against the DNA. TRBV7-5 counts as a pseudogene. CDR3 length equals 21 residues. The CDR3 loop reads CARSPHITGKCVGRNTGELFF. The DNA for the CDR3 is TGTGCCAGAAGCCCCCATATAACGGGGAAATGTGTTGGGCGAAACACCGGGGAGCTGTTTTTT.

This sequence joins TRBV5-1 and TRBJ1-1, with 8 bases lining up with TRBD1. CDR3 length equals 14 residues. Germline V lookup: CDR1 SGHRS, CDR2 YFSETQ. After removal of 4 bases from V and 2 bases from J, the junction contained 4 bases not matched to a gene. The CDR3 coding sequence is TGCGCCAGCAGCAAGACAGGGGTCAACACTGAAGCTTTCTTT. Translation: CASSKTGVNTEAFF.

This clone was seen once. The chain carries TRBV6-5 and TRBJ1-1, with TRBD1 matching 8 bases. Germline CDR1 MNHEY, CDR2 SVGAGI. The junction had 3 bases not matched to a gene; V was cut back by 5 bases and J by 1 base. The CDR3 covers 14 residues. This CDR3 is CASSRQGQNTEAFF. Written as DNA, the CDR3 is TGTGCCAGCAGTAGACAGGGGCAGAACACTGAAGCTTTCTTT.

The chain has TRBV4-2 and TRBJ1-6, with D tentatively TRBD1 (5 bases). Trimming removed 0 bases from V and 1 base from J, with 10 bases in between. This CDR3 is 17 amino acids long. The germline gives CDR1 LGHNA, CDR2 YNFKEQ. CDR3 DNA sequence: TGTGCCAGCAGCCAAGATCCGGGGGGTTCCTATAATTCACCCCTCCACTTT. Translated, it gives CASSQDPGGSYNSPLHF.

This clone was seen only a few times. This chain connects TRBV18 to TRBJ2-7; 8 bases agree with TRBD1. The CDR3 has 12 amino acids. The J segment lost 11 bases and the V segment lost 6 bases, leaving 9 bases of the junction unmatched. Germline-derived CDR1 and CDR2 are KGHSH and LQKENI. The CDR3 spells CASSLGQGEKYF. The CDR3 nucleotides are TGTGCCAGCTCTCTCGGACAGGGAGAGAAGTACTTC.

The chain combines TRBV3-1 (or the pseudogene TRBV3-2) with TRBJ2-3; 8 nucleotides line up with TRBD1. The CDR3 totals 15 residues. Per the germline V gene, CDR1 is LGHDT and CDR2 is YNNKEL (reference sequence). J lost 2 bases, V lost 4 bases, and 5 bases had no gene match. The CDR3 coding sequence is TGTGCCAGCAGCCTATGGACAGGGTACACAGATACGCAGTATTTT. This translates into CASSLWTGYTDTQYF.

The chain links TRBV6-2 or TRBV6-3 to TRBJ2-5; D is possibly TRBD1 or TRBD2 (5 bases each). Trimming removed 6 bases from V and 2 bases from J, with 13 bases in between. The CDR3 is made up of 14 amino acids. In germline, CDR1 is MNHEY, CDR2 SVGEGT. This chain's CDR3 is CASSQGVEQETQYF. CDR3 sequence (DNA): TGTGCCAGCAGCCAGGGAGTGGAACAAGAGACCCAGTACTTC.

This clone has a single count. The rearrangement uses TRBV12-5 and TRBJ1-1, with D possibly being TRBD1 (6 bases). CDR1 and CDR2 (germline): LGHNT, FRNRAP. Trimming removed 6 bases at V and 5 bases at J, with 13 bases between. The CDR3 covers 13 residues. CDR3 region: CASGSQGGTEAFF. The CDR3 coding sequence is TGTGCTAGTGGATCACAGGGAGGGACTGAAGCTTTCTTT.

The chain couples TRBV24-1 to TRBJ2-1; 15 nucleotides align to TRBD2. Germline CDR1 KGHDR, CDR2 SFDVKD. The CDR3 has 16 amino acids. V dropped 4 bases and J dropped 7; count of bases not matched to a gene: 4. CDR3 amino acids: CATSDTGTSGGNEQFF. The CDR3 DNA reads TGTGCCACCAGTGACACTGGGACTAGCGGGGGGAATGAGCAGTTCTTC.

This clone was found a few times. The rearrangement links TRBV19 to TRBJ2-6; D perhaps matches TRBD2 (5 bases). V was cut by 3 bases and J by 0 bases, with 15 bases left in between. The CDR3 length is 18 residues. The V gene's germline CDR1 is LNHDA and CDR2 SQIVND (reference sequence). In nucleotides, the CDR3 is TGTGCCAGTAGTATGGCAGGAGGAAGAATCTCTGGGGCCAACGTCCTGACTTTC. Encoded protein: CASSMAGGRISGANVLTF.

This rearrangement joins TRBV4-2 to TRBJ2-7, with TRBD2 identical over 9 bases. The junction had 7 bases not matched to a gene; V was cut back by 8 bases and J by 2 bases. The germline gives CDR1 LGHNA, CDR2 YNFKEQ. The CDR3 is 14 residues long. The CDR3 sequence is CASGSSSGAYEQYF. CDR3 bases: TGTGCCAGCGGGAGTTCTAGCGGGGCCTACGAGCAGTACTTC.

The genes are TRBV7-2 and TRBJ2-6; D possibly corresponds to TRBD1 (5 bases). Trimming took 2 bases from V and 0 from J, leaving 14 bases between them. The germline V gene has CDR1 SGHTA and CDR2 FQGNSA. The length of the CDR3 is 18 residues. The CDR3 loop is CASSLRADRISGANVLTF. The CDR3 bases are TGTGCCAGCAGCTTAAGGGCAGACAGAATCTCTGGGGCCAACGTCCTGACTTTC.

The rearrangement joins TRBV7-2 to TRBJ2-5, with TRBD2 matching over 7 bases. The CDR3 has 14 amino acids. J lost 5 bases, V lost 3 bases, and 6 bases had no gene match. Germline V gives CDR1 SGHTA, CDR2 FQGNSA. CDR3: CASSFILATETQYF. The CDR3 DNA reads as TGTGCCAGCAGCTTCATACTAGCGACGGAGACCCAGTACTTC.

V is TRBV5-1 and J is TRBJ1-1, with TRBD1 identical over 8 bases. The CDR3 is 14 residues long. V lost 2 bases and J lost 5; bases outside the gene matches: 5. Germline values: CDR1 SGHRS, CDR2 YFSETQ. The CDR3 region is CASSFGTGYTEAFF. CDR3 nucleotides: TGCGCCAGCAGCTTCGGGACAGGCTATACTGAAGCTTTCTTT.

This chain joins TRBV5-1 and TRBJ1-6; D is undetermined. Trimming stripped 1 base from V and 8 bases from J, with 7 bases between. Germline CDR1 SGHRS, CDR2 YFSETQ. The CDR3 totals 13 residues. The CDR3 is CASSLNTDSPLHF. The CDR3 nucleotides read TGCGCCAGCAGCTTGAACACCGATTCACCCCTCCACTTT.

The chain is built from TRBV7-9 and TRBJ1-3; D is undetermined. V lost 3 bases and J 4 bases, leaving 10 bases between the germline ends. The CDR3 loop spans 14 amino acids. Germline CDR1 SEHNR, CDR2 FQNEAQ (reference sequence). The CDR3 spells CASSLWRTGNTIYF. CDR3 in DNA: TGTGCCAGCAGCTTGTGGAGGACCGGAAACACCATATATTTT.

V is TRBV5-1 and J is TRBJ1-1; 8 bases map to TRBD1. There are 16 residues in the CDR3. The ends lost 2 bases at V and 1 base at J; junction bases unmatched: 7. Looked up from germline, CDR1 is SGHRS and CDR2 is YFSETQ. DNA of the CDR3: TGCGCCAGCAGCTTAGGACAGGGCGGGGGGAACACTGAAGCTTTCTTT. Amino acid sequence: CASSLGQGGGNTEAFF.

The chain is built from TRBV5-6 and TRBJ1-1; 7 bases match TRBD1. Germline values: CDR1 SGHDT, CDR2 YYEEEE. The CDR3 covers 15 residues. The V segment lost 0 bases and the J segment 2 bases; nucleotides outside the gene matches: 4. Written as DNA, the CDR3 is TGTGCCAGCAGCTTGGCGGGACAGCGAAACACTGAAGCTTTCTTT. Translation: CASSLAGQRNTEAFF.

The V call is TRBV5-1, the J call TRBJ2-7; 10 bases agree with TRBD2. Germline values: CDR1 SGHRS, CDR2 YFSETQ. The ends lost 0 bases at V and 6 bases at J; junction bases unmatched: 9. The CDR3 has 16 amino acids. CDR3 loop: CASSLDPSGGALEQYF. Here the CDR3 DNA reads TGCGCCAGCAGCTTGGATCCCAGCGGGGGGGCCCTCGAGCAGTACTTC. Looking up the rest from reference TRBV5-1 and TRBJ2-7 gives the full variable domain: KAGVTQTPRYLIKTRGQQVTLSCSPISGHRSVSWYQQTPGQGLQFLFEYFSETQRNKGNFPGRFSGRQFSNSRSEMNVSTLELGDSALYLCASSLDPSGGALEQYFGPGTRLTVT.